The clone carrying this TCR beta chain was counted once. Its specificity is unknown. A read error may account for a junction end that differs from germline. The study ran its PCR with 60 Vbeta and 13 Jbeta primers. Libraries were prepared by immunoSEQ multiplex PCR; TCRdb keeps only in-frame clonotypes and omits some of them. Of 130,000 to 150,000 clones detected, 73% appear once; the ten largest clones hold around 15%. CDR1 SSHAT and CDR2 FNYEAQ come from the germline V gene (reference sequence). The CDR3 runs 14 residues. This specimen belongs to a study of cytomegalovirus exposure and HLA in healthy donors. Study information: A prior analysis found about 110 million unique TCR beta sequences from 150 million to 200 million T cells.

Broader study findings: There were a few CMV-associated chains whose specificity for CMV antigens was confirmed in vitro. TRBV6-2, TRBV6-3 and some other V segments were unresolvable in 87-base-pair reads.

Material: PBMCs. The chain combines TRBV7-7 with TRBJ2-2, with D maybe TRBD1 (5 bases). The source is a human donor in good health. The CDR3, as DNA: TGTGCTAGCAGCTTAGGGGCCCGGACCGGGGAGCTGTTTTTT. Residues: CASSLGARTGELFF.